This TCR beta chain originates from a study of blood T cell repertoires in COVID-19. Study at large: Italy, Spain and the United States were the sources of the convalescent and acute COVID-19 samples.

How the authors handled the data: Amplification of reference gene primers provided the estimated nucleated cell counts. Method: immunoSEQ multiplex PCR; TCRdb's copy keeps in-frame clones and lacks some. V, J and clone size derive from that table, while D and trimming were established from the DNA sequence. The sample includes 80,000 to 95,000 clones, about 90% seen only once; the top ten take about 1.7%. In germline, CDR1 is SGDLS, CDR2 YYNGEE. With V trimmed by 3 bases and J by 4 bases, 6 bases remained unmatched. The CDR3 extends over 14 amino acids. The specimen sequenced was peripheral blood. This TCR came from a human donor with active COVID-19. The donor label of this sample is uncertain. The chain employs TRBV9 and TRBJ1-1; TRBD1 aligns across 7 bases. CDR3 coding DNA: TGTGCCAGCAGCGCCCTGACAGGGTCCACTGAAGCTTTCTTT. It encodes CASSALTGSTEAFF.